Listed below are T cell receptor beta chains from one sample, sequenced in a study of immune heterogeneity within non-small cell lung tumors. TCRdb re-analysed the multiplex PCR reads in MiXCR, keeping a single row per CDR3 protein. The repertoire holds more than 3,000 distinct CDR3 sequences, with around 29% as singletons. Input material: lung tumor tissue. The receptors here all came from a man in his fifties or sixties with non-small cell lung cancer. The conserved cysteine and the conserved F or W are not part of the CDR3 here. Clone size is stated in some rows and not others, as once, few, many or a class when expanded.

V: TRBV20-1
J: TRBJ2-2
size: medium-sized
CDR3: SASLVGELF

V: TRBV18
J: TRBJ2-1
size: few
CDR3: ASSPLGGSYNEQF

V: TRBV7-9
J: TRBJ1-4
size: NA
CDR3: ASSPSPAQLLNEKLF

V: TRBV18
J: TRBJ1-3
size: few
CDR3: ASSPGLNSGNTIY

V: TRBV6-2/TRBV6-3
J: TRBJ2-3
size: once
CDR3: ASSYLRDTYTQY

V: TRBV28
J: TRBJ2-2
size: few
CDR3: ASRSGRDGNTGELF

V: TRBV12-3/TRBV12-4
J: TRBJ2-5
size: NA
CDR3: ASSRAGTGFRETQY

V: TRBV9
J: TRBJ2-3
size: few
CDR3: ASSVDGGGLGATDTQY

V: TRBV20-1
J: TRBJ2-1
size: few
CDR3: SAPLSGVVGEQF

V: TRBV19
J: TRBJ1-5
size: few
CDR3: ASSIDLGTGGNSNQPQH

V: TRBV7-9
J: TRBJ1-6
size: NA
CDR3: AIPRDGHDGSPLH

V: TRBV2
J: TRBJ2-1
size: medium-sized
CDR3: ASSEVSGSWNEQF

V: TRBV7-8
J: TRBJ2-7
size: few
CDR3: ASSHGPPYEQY

V: TRBV20-1
J: TRBJ1-4
size: NA
CDR3: SASRVEGEKLF

V: TRBV5-5
J: TRBJ2-2
size: NA
CDR3: ASSHSVGGPSPNTGELF

V: TRBV15
J: TRBJ1-2
size: NA
CDR3: ATSREQVNYDYT

V: TRBV19
J: TRBJ1-3
size: NA
CDR3: ASSIVFGDTIY

V: TRBV5-6
J: TRBJ2-7
size: NA
CDR3: ASSLGGTGKYEQY

V: TRBV5-1
J: TRBJ2-7
size: medium-sized
CDR3: ASSLGQGSYEQY

V: TRBV27
J: TRBJ2-1
size: medium-sized
CDR3: ASSLPGQGQF

V: TRBV30
J: TRBJ2-1
size: few
CDR3: AWSMSYSRYSYNEQF

V: TRBV7-2
J: TRBJ1-2
size: medium-sized
CDR3: ANRGQVDGYT

V: TRBV5-6
J: TRBJ2-7
size: medium-sized
CDR3: ASSALLGEQY

V: TRBV7-9
J: TRBJ1-1
size: NA
CDR3: ASSLVGGGTEAF

V: TRBV7-6
J: TRBJ1-5
size: NA
CDR3: ASSPHPGTGHYQPQH

V: TRBV5-6
J: TRBJ2-7
size: NA
CDR3: ASSFSPDSSYEQY

V: TRBV11-3
J: TRBJ2-3
size: medium-sized
CDR3: ASSSSGDTQY

V: TRBV28
J: TRBJ2-1
size: NA
CDR3: ASRSLDGSSYNEQF

V: TRBV28
J: TRBJ1-5
size: medium-sized
CDR3: ASSFWQNGQPQH

V: TRBV2
J: TRBJ2-1
size: medium-sized
CDR3: ARSTQGDEQF

V: TRBV5-1
J: TRBJ2-3
size: medium-sized
CDR3: ASSPTGSAKDTQY

V: TRBV5-1
J: TRBJ2-1
size: NA
CDR3: ASSLNSLRNEQF

V: TRBV11-1
J: TRBJ2-7
size: medium-sized
CDR3: ASSITGGSSYEQY

V: TRBV3-1
J: TRBJ2-5
size: once
CDR3: ASSQAGTEQETQY

V: TRBV7-8
J: TRBJ2-7
size: NA
CDR3: ASSQVMGSSATYEQY

V: TRBV10-1
J: TRBJ2-7
size: once
CDR3: ASRDPGLTYEQY

V: TRBV5-6
J: TRBJ1-4
size: few
CDR3: ASAGVPREKLF

V: TRBV11-2
J: TRBJ1-6
size: medium-sized
CDR3: ASSLARQNHSN

V: TRBV20-1
J: TRBJ2-5
size: NA
CDR3: SARGNQETQY

V: TRBV9
J: TRBJ2-1
size: few
CDR3: ASRPGLASEQF

V: TRBV7-6
J: TRBJ1-5
size: NA
CDR3: ASSPHPGTVHYQPQH

V: TRBV28
J: TRBJ2-5
size: NA
CDR3: SSSPLIAGGQETQY

V: TRBV20-1
J: TRBJ1-2
size: few
CDR3: SARKGGEDGYT

V: TRBV5-4
J: TRBJ2-3
size: NA
CDR3: ASSPGGAGGLDTQY

V: TRBV2
J: TRBJ1-3
size: medium-sized
CDR3: ASSLPRTGGRNTIY

V: TRBV24-1
J: TRBJ2-1
size: NA
CDR3: ATSAVGQGQDNEQF

V: TRBV6-1
J: TRBJ1-2
size: few
CDR3: ASRPGQGARFYYGYT

V: TRBV20-1
J: TRBJ2-3
size: NA
CDR3: SARDPPGGAQY

V: TRBV7-9
J: TRBJ2-1
size: NA
CDR3: ASSRGLAGVNLNGQF

V: TRBV27
J: TRBJ2-5
size: NA
CDR3: ASSFNGETQY

V: TRBV10-3
J: TRBJ2-7
size: medium-sized
CDR3: AISEGGFSYEQY

V: TRBV4-1
J: TRBJ1-5
size: large
CDR3: ASSQGGQGEGPQH